A single T cell receptor (beta chain) is shown here with its context. The data were taken from a study of cytomegalovirus exposure and HLA in healthy donors. PCR employed 60 Vbeta and 13 Jbeta primers. The data were produced by immunoSEQ multiplex PCR, yet TCRdb's version contains in-frame clones alone and is incomplete. The table shows approximately 140,000 clones, with about 85% occurring only once. This CDR3 is built from 16 residues. The germline CDR1 and CDR2 sequences are SEHNR and FQNEAQ (reference sequence). J lost 2 bases, V lost 5 bases, and 9 bases had no gene match. The rearrangement links TRBV7-9 to TRBJ2-3, with TRBD2 matching 8 bases. The clonotype was recovered from a human donor in good health. Sequencing input: PBMCs. The CDR3 coding sequence is TGTGCCAGCAGCCCCCCCGGTAGCGGGGACACAGATACGCAGTATTTT. As protein: CASSPPGSGDTDTQYF.